The rows below give T cell receptor beta chains drawn from one sample of a study of blood T cell repertoires in COVID-19. Only in-frame clones appear in the TCRdb table, and some are missing; sequencing was by immunoSEQ multiplex PCR. Of around 100,000 clones listed, roughly 80% were seen once; the top ten hold roughly 1.6%. Material: peripheral blood. These TCRs come from a man in his forties or fifties with acute or convalescent COVID-19. Each CDR3 is given without its conserved first and last residue. Each record gives: J gene, V gene, CDR3 protein.

>TRBJ2-3|TRBV3-1/TRBV3-2
ASSQEVGELGDRGPGTQY
>TRBJ1-2|TRBV3-1/TRBV3-2
ASSPSEDYYGYT
>TRBJ1-2|TRBV24-1
ATSDISGTGGDYGYT
>TRBJ1-5|TRBV12-3/TRBV12-4
ASGFQRGQPQH
>TRBJ1-6|TRBV6-5
ATDAGQGTRSPLH
>TRBJ1-1|TRBV6-5
ASSYDWGGDTEAF
>TRBJ2-1|TRBV27
ASASTGVGPNEQF
>TRBJ1-6|TRBV2
ASRTPQGSYNSPLH
>TRBJ2-2|TRBV5-1
ASSLSSGGGLFTGELF
>TRBJ2-1|TRBV28
ASRKNPGQVDNEQF
>TRBJ2-1|TRBV21-1
ASSCFERGDYNEQF
>TRBJ1-2|TRBV29-1
SVQGDSNYGYT
>TRBJ1-2|TRBV6-5
ASSPWDRGNGYT
>TRBJ2-7|TRBV12-3/TRBV12-4
ASSRDRGYEQY
>TRBJ2-1|TRBV2
ASSGDREYEQF
>TRBJ2-3|TRBV5-1
ASSSLAGIGTDTQY
>TRBJ1-4|TRBV5-1
ASSPGTATNEKLF
>TRBJ2-3|TRBV9
ASSLHGQSTDTQY
>TRBJ1-5|TRBV15
ATSRDTGVGPQH
>TRBJ1-1|TRBV5-1
ASRTTMNTEAF
>TRBJ2-1|TRBV6-5
ASSPVGQGGNEQF
>TRBJ2-3|TRBV11-2
ASSLARRRGTDTQY
>TRBJ2-7|TRBV7-9
ASTGHNYEQY
>TRBJ2-2|TRBV28
ASYRAAGELF
>TRBJ2-7|TRBV3-1/TRBV3-2
ASSQGTSGYEQY
>TRBJ1-2|TRBV19
ASSPLQGSRDYGYT
>TRBJ2-2|TRBV11-2
ASSLSGTGELF
>TRBJ1-2|TRBV6-5
ASLGYPREGYT
>TRBJ1-5|TRBV5-6
ASSQAGSFSQPQH
>TRBJ1-3|TRBV28
ASLGGDKISGNTIY
>TRBJ1-5|TRBV19
ASRNPQGWPQH
>TRBJ2-4|TRBV19
ASSTGAAKNIQY
>TRBJ2-5|TRBV15
ATSRDLRGIAGLYQETQY
>TRBJ1-2|TRBV5-6
ASSLAGTADYGYT
>TRBJ2-1|TRBV25-1
ASSESDGGRYNEQF
>TRBJ2-5|TRBV2
ATKSRTEKETQY
>TRBJ1-2|TRBV29-1
SGGDRANYGYT